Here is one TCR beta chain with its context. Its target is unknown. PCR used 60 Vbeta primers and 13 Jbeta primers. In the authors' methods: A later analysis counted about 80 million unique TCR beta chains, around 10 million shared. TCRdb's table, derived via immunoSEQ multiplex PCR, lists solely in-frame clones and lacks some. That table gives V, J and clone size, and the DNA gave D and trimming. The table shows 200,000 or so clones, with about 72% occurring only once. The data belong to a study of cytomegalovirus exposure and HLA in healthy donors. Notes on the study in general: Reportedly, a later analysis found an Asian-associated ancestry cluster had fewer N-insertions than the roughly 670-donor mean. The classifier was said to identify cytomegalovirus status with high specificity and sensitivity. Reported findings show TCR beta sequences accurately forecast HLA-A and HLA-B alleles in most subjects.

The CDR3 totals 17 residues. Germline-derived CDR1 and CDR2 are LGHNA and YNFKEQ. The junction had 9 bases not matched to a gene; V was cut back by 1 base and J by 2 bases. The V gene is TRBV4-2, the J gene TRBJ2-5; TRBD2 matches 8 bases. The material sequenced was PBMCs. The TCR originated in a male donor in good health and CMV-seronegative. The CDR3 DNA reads TGTGCCAGCAGCCAAGTCTCTTTGACTAGCGAGCAAGAGACCCAGTACTTC. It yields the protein CASSQVSLTSEQETQYF.